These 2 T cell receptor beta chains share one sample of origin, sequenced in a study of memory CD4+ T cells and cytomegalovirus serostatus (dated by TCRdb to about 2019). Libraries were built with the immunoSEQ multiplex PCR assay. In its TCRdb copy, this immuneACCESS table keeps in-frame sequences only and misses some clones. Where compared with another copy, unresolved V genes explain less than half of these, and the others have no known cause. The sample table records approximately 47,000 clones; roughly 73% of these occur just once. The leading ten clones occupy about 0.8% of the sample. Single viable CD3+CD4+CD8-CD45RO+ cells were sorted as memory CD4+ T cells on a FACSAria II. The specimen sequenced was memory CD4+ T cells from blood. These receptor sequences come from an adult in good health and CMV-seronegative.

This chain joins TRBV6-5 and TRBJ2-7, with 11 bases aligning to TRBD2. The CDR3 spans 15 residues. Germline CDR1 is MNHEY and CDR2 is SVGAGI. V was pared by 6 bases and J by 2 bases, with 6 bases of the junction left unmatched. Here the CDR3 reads CASRSTSGGPYEQYF. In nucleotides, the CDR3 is TGTGCCAGCAGGTCTACTAGCGGGGGACCCTACGAGCAGTACTTC.

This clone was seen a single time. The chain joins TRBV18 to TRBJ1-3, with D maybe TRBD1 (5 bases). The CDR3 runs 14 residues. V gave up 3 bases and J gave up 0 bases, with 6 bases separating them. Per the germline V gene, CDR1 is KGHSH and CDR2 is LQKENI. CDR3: CASSPGLSGNTIYF. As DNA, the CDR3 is TGTGCCAGCTCACCGGGACTCTCTGGAAACACCATATATTTT.